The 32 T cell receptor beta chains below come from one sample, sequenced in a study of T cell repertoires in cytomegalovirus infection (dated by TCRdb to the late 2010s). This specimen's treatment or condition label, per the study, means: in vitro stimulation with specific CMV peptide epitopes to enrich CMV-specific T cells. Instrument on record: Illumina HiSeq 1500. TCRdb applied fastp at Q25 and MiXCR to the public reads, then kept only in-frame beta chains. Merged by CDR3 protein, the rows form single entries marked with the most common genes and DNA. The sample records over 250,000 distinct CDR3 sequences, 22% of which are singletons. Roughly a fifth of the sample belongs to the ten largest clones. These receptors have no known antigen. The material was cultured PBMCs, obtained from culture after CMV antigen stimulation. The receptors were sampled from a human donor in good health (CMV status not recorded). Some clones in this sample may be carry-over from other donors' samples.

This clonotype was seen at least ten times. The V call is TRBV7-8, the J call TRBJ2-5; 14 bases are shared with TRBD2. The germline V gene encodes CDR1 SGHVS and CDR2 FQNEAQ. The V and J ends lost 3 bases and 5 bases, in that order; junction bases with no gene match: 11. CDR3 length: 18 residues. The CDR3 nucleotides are TGTGCCAGCAGCTTCGGGTTGACTAGCGGGAGGGGGGCGGAGACCCAGTACTTC. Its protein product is CASSFGLTSGRGAETQYF.

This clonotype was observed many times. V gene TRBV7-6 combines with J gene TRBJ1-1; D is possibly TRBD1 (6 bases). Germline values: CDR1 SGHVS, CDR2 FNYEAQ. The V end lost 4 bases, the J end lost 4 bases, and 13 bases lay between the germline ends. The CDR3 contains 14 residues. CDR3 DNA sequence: TGTGCCAGCAGCTCATCAGGGGTCCCCACTGAAGCTTTCTTT. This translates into CASSSSGVPTEAFF.

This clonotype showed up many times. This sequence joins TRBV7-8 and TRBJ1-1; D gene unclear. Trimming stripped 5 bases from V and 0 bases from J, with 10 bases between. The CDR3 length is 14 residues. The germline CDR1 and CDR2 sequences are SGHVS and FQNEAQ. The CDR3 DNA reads TGTGCCAGCAGCCCAACAGAGATGAACACTGAAGCTTTCTTT. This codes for CASSPTEMNTEAFF.

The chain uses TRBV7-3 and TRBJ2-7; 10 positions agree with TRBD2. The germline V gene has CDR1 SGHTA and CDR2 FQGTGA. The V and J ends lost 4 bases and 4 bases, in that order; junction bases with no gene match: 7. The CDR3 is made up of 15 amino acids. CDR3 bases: TGTGCCAGCAGCTCCTCTAGCGGGAGAGGTTACGAGCAGTACTTC. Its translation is CASSSSSGRGYEQYF.

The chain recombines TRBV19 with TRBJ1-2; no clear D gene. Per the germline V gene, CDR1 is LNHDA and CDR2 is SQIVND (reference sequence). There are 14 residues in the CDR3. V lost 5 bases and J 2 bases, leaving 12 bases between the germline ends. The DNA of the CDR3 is TGTGCCAGTAGTCCTCGTCAGGCGAACTATGGCTACACCTTC. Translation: CASSPRQANYGYTF.

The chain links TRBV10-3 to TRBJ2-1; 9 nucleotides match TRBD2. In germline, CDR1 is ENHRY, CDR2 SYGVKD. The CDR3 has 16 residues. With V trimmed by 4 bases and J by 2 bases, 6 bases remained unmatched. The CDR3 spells CAISVTSGYTYNEQFF. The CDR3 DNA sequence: TGTGCCATCAGTGTAACTAGCGGGTACACCTACAATGAGCAGTTCTTC.

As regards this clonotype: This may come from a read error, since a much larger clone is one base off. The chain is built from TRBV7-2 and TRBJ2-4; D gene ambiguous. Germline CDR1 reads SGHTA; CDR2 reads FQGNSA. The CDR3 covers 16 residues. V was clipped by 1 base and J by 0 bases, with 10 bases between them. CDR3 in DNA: TGTGCCAGCAGCTTAGGTCGCCAGCTAGCCAAAAACATTCAGTACTTC. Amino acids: CASSLGRQLAKNIQYF.

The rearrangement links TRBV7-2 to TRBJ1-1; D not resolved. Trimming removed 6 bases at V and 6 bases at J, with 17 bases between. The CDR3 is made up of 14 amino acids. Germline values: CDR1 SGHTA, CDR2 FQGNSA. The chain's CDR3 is CASSFRGPGSEAFF. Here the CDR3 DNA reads TGTGCCAGCAGTTTCCGCGGACCCGGGTCTGAAGCTTTCTTT.

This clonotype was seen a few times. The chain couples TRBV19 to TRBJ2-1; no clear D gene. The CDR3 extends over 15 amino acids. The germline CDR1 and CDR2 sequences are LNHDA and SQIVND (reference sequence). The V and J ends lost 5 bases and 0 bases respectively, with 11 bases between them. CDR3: CASSAAQSSYNEQFF. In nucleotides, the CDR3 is TGTGCCAGTAGTGCCGCCCAGAGCTCCTACAATGAGCAGTTCTTC.

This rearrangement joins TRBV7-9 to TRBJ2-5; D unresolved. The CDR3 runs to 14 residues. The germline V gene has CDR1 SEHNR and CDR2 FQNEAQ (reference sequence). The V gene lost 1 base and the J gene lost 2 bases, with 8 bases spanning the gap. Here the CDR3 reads CASSLGDMQETQYF. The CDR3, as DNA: TGTGCCAGCAGCTTAGGTGACATGCAAGAGACCCAGTACTTC.

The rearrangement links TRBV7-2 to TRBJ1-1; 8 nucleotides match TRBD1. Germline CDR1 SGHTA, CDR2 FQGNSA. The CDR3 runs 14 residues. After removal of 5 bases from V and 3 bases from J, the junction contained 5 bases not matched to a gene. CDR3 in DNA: TGTGCCAGCAGCGTACAGGGGGGGGACACTGAAGCTTTCTTT. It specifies CASSVQGGDTEAFF.

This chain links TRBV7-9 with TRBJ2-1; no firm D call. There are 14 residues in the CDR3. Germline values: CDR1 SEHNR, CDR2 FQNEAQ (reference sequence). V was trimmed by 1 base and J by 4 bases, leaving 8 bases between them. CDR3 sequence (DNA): TGTGCCAGCAGCTTAGGTGGCTTTTACAATGAGCAGTTCTTC. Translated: CASSLGGFYNEQFF.

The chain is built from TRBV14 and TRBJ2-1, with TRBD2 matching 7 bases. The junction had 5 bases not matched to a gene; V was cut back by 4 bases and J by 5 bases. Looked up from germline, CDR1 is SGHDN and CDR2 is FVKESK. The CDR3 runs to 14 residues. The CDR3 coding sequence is TGTGCCAGCAGCCGAGCCGGGACTAACAATGAGCAGTTCTTC. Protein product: CASSRAGTNNEQFF.

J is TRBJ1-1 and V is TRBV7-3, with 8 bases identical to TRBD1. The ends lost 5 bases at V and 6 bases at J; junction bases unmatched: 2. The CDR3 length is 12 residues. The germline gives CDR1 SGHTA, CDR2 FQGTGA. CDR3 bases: TGTGCCAGCAGCGTACAGGGGGCTGAAGCTTTCTTT. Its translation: CASSVQGAEAFF.

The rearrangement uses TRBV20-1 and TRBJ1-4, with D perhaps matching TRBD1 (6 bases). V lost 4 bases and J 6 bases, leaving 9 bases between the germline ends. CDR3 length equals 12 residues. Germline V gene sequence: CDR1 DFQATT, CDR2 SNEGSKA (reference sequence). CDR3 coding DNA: TGCAGTGCTAACAGGGCCGATGAAAAACTGTTTTTT. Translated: CSANRADEKLFF.

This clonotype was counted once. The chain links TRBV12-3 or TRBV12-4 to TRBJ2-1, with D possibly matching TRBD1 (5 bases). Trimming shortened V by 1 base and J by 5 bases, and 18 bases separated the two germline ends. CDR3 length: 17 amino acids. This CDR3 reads CASSLETVGIRDNEQFF. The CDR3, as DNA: TGTGCCAGCAGTTTAGAGACAGTAGGTATTCGAGACAATGAGCAGTTCTTC.

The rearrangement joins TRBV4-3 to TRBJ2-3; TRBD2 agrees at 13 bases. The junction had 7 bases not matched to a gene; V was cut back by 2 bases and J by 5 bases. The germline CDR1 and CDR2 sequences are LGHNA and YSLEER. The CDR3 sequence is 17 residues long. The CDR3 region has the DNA TGCGCCAGCAGCCAACAAACTAGCGGGAGGGCCGAAGATACGCAGTATTTT. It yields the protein CASSQQTSGRAEDTQYF.

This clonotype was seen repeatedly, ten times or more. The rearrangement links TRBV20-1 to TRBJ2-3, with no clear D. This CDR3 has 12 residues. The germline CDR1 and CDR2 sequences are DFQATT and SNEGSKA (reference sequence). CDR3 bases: TGCAGCACCCTGGGCCCCACAGATACGCAGTATTTT. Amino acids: CSTLGPTDTQYF.

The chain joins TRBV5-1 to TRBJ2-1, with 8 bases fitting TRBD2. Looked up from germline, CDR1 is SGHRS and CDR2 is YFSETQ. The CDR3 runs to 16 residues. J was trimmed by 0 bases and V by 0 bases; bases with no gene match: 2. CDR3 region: CASSLAGTSSYNEQFF. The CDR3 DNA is TGCGCCAGCAGCTTGGCCGGGACTAGCTCCTACAATGAGCAGTTCTTC.

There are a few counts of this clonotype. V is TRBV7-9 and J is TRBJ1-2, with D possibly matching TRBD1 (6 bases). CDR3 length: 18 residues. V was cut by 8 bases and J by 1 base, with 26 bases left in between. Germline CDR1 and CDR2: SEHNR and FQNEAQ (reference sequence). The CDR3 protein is CASYQGPNESQLNYGYTF. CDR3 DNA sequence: TGTGCCAGCTATCAGGGGCCCAATGAGTCACAACTTAACTATGGCTACACCTTC.

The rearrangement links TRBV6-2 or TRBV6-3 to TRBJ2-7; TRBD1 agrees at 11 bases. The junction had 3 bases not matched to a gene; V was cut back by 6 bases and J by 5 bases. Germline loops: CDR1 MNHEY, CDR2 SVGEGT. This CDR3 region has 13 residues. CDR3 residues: CASRGTGGNEQYF. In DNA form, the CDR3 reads TGTGCCAGCAGAGGGACAGGGGGAAACGAGCAGTACTTC.

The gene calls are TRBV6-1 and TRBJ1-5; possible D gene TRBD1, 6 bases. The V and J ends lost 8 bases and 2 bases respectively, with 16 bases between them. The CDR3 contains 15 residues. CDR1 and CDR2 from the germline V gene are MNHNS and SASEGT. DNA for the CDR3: TGTGCCAGCCCCTATACAGGGTTTGGCAATCAGCCCCAGCATTTT. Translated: CASPYTGFGNQPQHF.

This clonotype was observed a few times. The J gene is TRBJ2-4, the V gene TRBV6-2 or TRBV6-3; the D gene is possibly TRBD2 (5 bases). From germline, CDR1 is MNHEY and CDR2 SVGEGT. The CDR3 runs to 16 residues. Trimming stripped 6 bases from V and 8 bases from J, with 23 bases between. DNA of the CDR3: TGTGCCAGCAGACCAAGGACGGGGTTAATTGTGGACATTCAGTACTTC. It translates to CASRPRTGLIVDIQYF.

CDR3 nucleotides: TGTGCCAGCAGCTTAGTACTAGCGGGGAGCCCAGATACGCAGTATTTT. Protein product: CASSLVLAGSPDTQYF. The chain uses TRBV7-2 and TRBJ2-3, with TRBD2 identical over 10 bases. Germline CDR1 and CDR2: SGHTA and FQGNSA. CDR3 length: 16 amino acids. With V trimmed by 1 base and J by 4 bases, 5 bases remained unmatched.

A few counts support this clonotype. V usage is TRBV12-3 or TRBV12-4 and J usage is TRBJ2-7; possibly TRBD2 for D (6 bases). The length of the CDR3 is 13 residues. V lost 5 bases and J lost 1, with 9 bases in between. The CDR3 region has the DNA TGTGCCAGCAGTGGAGGGACTTCCTACGAGCAGTACTTC. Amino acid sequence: CASSGGTSYEQYF.

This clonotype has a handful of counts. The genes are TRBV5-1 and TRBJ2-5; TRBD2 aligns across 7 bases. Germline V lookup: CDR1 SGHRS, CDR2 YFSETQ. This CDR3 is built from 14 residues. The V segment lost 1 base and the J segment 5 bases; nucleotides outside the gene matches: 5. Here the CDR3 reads CASSLSAGVETQYF. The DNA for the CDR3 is TGCGCCAGCAGCTTGTCCGCGGGGGTGGAGACCCAGTACTTC.

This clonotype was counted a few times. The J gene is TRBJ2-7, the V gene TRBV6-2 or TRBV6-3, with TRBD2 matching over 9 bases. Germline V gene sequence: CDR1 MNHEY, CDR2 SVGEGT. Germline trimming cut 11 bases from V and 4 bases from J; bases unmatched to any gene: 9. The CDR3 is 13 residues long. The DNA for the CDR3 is TGTGCCGGCGGTAGCGGGAGTTGGTACGAGCAGTACTTC. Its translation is CAGGSGSWYEQYF.

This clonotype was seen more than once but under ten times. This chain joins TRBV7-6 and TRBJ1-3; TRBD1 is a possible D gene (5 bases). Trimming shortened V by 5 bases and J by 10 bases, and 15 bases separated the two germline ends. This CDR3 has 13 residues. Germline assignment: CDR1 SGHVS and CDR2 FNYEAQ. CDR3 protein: CASSQLAGGTIYF. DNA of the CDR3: TGTGCCAGCAGCCAACTTGCTGGGGGGACCATATATTTT.

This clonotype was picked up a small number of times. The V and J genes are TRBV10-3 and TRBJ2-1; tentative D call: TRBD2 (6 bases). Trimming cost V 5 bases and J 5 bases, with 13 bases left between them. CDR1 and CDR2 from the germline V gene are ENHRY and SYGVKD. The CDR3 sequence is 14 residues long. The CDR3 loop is CAISPGLGDNEQFF. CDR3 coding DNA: TGTGCCATCAGTCCGGGACTGGGGGACAATGAGCAGTTCTTC.

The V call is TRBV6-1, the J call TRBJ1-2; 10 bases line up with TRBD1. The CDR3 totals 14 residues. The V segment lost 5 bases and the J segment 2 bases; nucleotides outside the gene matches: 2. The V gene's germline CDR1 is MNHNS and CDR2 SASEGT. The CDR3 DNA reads TGTGCCAGCAGTAGGGGACAGGGGAACTATGGCTACACCTTC. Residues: CASSRGQGNYGYTF.

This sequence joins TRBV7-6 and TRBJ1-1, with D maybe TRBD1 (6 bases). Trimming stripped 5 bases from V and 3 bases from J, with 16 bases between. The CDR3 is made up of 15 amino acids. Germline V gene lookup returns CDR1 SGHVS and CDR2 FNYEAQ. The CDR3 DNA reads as TGTGCCAGCAGCCCATCTAGGGGGGGATACACTGAAGCTTTCTTT. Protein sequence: CASSPSRGGYTEAFF.

Here the CDR3 reads CASSITAHPVGDTEAFF. CDR3 sequence (DNA): TGTGCCAGTAGTATAACAGCTCACCCTGTCGGGGACACTGAAGCTTTCTTT. The chain has TRBV19 and TRBJ1-1; D is ambiguous. This CDR3 is 17 amino acids long. CDR1 LNHDA and CDR2 SQIVND come from the germline V gene (reference sequence). V lost 2 bases to trimming and J lost 3 bases, with 19 bases between them.